Listed here are 4 T cell receptor beta chains from one sample, sequenced in a study of blood T cells in healthy people across ages. With a J-beta primer mix and a sample-barcoded 5' primer, a second PCR ran roughly 6 to 11 cycles. TCRdb ran MiXCR on the 5' RACE reads and lists one entry per CDR3 protein. The sample records roughly 800,000 distinct CDR3 sequences, around 25% being singletons. This sample also belongs to another study, concerning T cells of mothers and their children.

Sample: blood. These receptors were taken from a boy between 10 and 17 years old in good health.

As to this clonotype: At one of its ends the junction is not consistent with the germline gene, which may arise from a read error. The chain is built from TRBV29-1 and TRBJ2-2; 8 nucleotides line up with TRBD1. Germline V gene lookup returns CDR1 SQVTM and CDR2 ANQGSEA. CDR3 length equals 15 residues. The DNA of the CDR3 is TGCAGCGTTGAAGCTAGACAGGGGAACACCGGGGCGCTGTTTTTT. Amino acid sequence: CSVEARQGNTGALFF.

This sequence joins TRBV7-2 and TRBJ1-2, with TRBD1 as a possible D gene (5 bases). CDR1 SGHTA and CDR2 FQGNSA come from the germline V gene. V lost 5 bases, J lost 4 bases, and 23 bases lay in between. The CDR3 consists of 17 residues. The CDR3 loop reads CASSPGGARRATYGYTF. In nucleotides, the CDR3 is TGTGCCAGCAGCCCGGGGGGAGCCCGTAGAGCGACCTATGGCTACACCTTC.

In regard to this clonotype: Sequence at one end of the junction differs from germline and may be a read error. J is TRBJ2-5 and V is TRBV2, with 7 bases lining up with TRBD2. The CDR3 extends over 13 amino acids. Germline assignment: CDR1 SNHLY and CDR2 FYNNEI. The CDR3 DNA follows: TGTGCCAGCAGTGAAGCAATTGCGGGGGTTCCGTTCTTC. Translated: CASSEAIAGVPFF.

The table lists this clonotype with a few counts. The chain is built from TRBV19 and TRBJ1-2; 7 bases match TRBD1. Losses at the gene ends were 7 bases for V and 6 bases for J; bases not matched to a gene: 5. The CDR3 sequence is 12 residues long. Germline-derived CDR1 and CDR2 are LNHDA and SQIVND (reference sequence). The CDR3 nucleotides read TGTGCCAGTACCCAGGGGGTTCATGGCTACACCTTC. Amino acid sequence: CASTQGVHGYTF.